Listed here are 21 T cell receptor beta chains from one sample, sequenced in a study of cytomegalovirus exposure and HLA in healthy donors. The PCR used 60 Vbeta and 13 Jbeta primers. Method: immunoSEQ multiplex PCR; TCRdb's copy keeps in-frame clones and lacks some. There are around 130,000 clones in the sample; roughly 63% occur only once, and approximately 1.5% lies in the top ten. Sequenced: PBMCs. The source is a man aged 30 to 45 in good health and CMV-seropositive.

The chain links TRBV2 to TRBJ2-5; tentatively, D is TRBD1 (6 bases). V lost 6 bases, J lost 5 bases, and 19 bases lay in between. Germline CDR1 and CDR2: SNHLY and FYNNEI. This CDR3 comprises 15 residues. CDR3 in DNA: TGTGCCAGCAGCCCAATCTCTCAGGGGAGTGAGACCCAGTACTTC. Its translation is CASSPISQGSETQYF.

The chain's CDR3 is CASGLGWGGSANYGYTF. CDR3 DNA sequence: TGTGCTAGTGGTTTGGGGTGGGGGGGGTCAGCTAACTATGGCTACACCTTC. This chain uses TRBV12-5 with TRBJ1-2; the D gene is possibly TRBD1 (5 bases). CDR3 length equals 17 residues. The V gene's germline CDR1 is LGHNT and CDR2 FRNRAP. V lost 1 base and J lost 0, with 15 bases in between.

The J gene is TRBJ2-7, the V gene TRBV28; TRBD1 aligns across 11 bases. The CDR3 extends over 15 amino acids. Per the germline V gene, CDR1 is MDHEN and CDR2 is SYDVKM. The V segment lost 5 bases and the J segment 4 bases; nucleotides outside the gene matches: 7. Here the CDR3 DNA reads TGTGCCAGCAGTCAGCCTTGGGACAGGGGGTACGAGCAGTACTTC. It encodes CASSQPWDRGYEQYF.

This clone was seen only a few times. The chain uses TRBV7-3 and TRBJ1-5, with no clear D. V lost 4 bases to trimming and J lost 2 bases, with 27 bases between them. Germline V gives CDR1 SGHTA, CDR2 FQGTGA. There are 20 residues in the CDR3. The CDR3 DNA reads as TGTGCCAGCAGCTCCCAACGTGCGGGGTTTCAGTCCGAATGCAATCAGCCCCAGCATTTT. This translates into CASSSQRAGFQSECNQPQHF. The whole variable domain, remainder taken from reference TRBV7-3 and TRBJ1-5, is GAGVSQTPSNKVTEKGKYVELRCDPISGHTALYWYRQSLGQGPEFLIYFQGTGAADDSGLPNDRFFAVRPEGSVSTLKIQRTERGDSAVYLCASSSQRAGFQSECNQPQHFGDGTRLSIL.

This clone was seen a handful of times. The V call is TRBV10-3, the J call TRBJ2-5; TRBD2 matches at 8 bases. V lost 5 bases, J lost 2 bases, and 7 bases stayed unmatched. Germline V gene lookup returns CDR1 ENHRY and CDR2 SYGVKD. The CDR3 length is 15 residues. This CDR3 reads CAISPAAGGQETQYF. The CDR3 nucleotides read TGTGCCATCAGTCCTGCGGCGGGGGGTCAAGAGACCCAGTACTTC.

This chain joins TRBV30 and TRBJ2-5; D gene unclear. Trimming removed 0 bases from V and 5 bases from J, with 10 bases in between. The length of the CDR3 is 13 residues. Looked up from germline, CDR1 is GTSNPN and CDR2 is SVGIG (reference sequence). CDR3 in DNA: TGTGCCTGGAGTGTAAGCCTCCTCGAGACCCAGTACTTC. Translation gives CAWSVSLLETQYF.

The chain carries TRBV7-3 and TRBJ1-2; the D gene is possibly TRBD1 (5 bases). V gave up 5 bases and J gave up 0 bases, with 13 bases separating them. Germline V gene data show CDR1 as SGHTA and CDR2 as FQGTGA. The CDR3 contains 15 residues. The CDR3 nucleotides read TGTGCCAGCAGCCTTCAGGGAGGCACTAACTATGGCTACACCTTC. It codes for CASSLQGGTNYGYTF.

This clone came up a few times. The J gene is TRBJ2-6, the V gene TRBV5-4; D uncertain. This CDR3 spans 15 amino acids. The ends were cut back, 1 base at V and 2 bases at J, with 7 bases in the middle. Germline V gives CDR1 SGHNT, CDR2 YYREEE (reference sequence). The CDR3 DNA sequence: TGTGCCAGCAGCTTGCCCCTCCCTGGGGCCAACGTCCTGACTTTC. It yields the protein CASSLPLPGANVLTF.

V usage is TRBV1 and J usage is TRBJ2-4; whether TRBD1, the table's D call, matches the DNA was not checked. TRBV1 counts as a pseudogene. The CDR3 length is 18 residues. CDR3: CTSTSDRGVASPKNIQYF. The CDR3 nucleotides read TGCACCAGCACCTCAGACAGGGGAGTTGCTAGCCCCAAAAACATTCAGTACTTC.

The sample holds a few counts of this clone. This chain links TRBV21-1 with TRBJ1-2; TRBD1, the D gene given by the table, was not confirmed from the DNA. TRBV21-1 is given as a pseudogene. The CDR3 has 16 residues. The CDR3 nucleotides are TGTGCCAGCAGCATTGCGACAGGGTGTGGGGACTATGGCTACACCTTC. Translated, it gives CASSIATGCGDYGYTF.

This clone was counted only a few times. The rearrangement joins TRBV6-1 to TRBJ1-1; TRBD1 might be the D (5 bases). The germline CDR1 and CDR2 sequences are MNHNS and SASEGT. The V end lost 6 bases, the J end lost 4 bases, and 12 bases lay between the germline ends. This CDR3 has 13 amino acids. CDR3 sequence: CASSLGGVTEAFF. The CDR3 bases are TGTGCCAGCAGCCTCGGAGGGGTCACTGAAGCTTTCTTT.

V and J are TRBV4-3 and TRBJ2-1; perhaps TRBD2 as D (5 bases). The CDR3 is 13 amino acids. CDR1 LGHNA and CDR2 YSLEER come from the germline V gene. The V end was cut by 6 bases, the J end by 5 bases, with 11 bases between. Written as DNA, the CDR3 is TGCGCCAGCAGACAGTTCGGGGACAATGAGCAGTTCTTC. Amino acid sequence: CASRQFGDNEQFF.

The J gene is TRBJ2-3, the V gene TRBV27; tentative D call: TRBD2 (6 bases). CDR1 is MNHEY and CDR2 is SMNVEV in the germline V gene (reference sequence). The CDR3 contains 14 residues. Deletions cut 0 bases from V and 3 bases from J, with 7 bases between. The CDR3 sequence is CASSLSRGTDTQYF. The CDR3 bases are TGTGCCAGCAGTTTATCCCGGGGGACAGATACGCAGTATTTT.

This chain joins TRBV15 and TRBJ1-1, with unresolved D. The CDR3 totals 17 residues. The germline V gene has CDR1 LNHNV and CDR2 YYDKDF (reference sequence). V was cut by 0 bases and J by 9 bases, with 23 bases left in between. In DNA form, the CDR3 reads TGTGCCACCAGCAGAGATCTCGGTGGGTACGCGGAAATTCAAGCTTTCTTT. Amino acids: CATSRDLGGYAEIQAFF.

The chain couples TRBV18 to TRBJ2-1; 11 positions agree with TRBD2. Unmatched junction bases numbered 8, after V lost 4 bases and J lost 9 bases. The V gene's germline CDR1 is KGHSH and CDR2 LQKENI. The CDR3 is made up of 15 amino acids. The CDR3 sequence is CASSLKLAGDFEQFF. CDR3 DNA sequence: TGTGCCAGCTCACTTAAACTAGCGGGAGATTTTGAGCAGTTCTTC.

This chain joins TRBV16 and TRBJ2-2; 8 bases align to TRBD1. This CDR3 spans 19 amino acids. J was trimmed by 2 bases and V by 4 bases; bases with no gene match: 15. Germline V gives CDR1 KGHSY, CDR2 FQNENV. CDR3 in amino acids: CASSPRRIRGRGNTGELFF. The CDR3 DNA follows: TGTGCCAGCAGCCCAAGAAGGATCAGGGGGCGGGGAAACACCGGGGAGCTGTTTTTT.

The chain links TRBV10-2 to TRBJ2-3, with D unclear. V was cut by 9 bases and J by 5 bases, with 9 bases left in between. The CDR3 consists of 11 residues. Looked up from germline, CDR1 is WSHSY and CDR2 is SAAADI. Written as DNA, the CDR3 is TGCGCCAGTAGAGCTGGAGATACGCAGTATTTT. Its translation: CASRAGDTQYF.

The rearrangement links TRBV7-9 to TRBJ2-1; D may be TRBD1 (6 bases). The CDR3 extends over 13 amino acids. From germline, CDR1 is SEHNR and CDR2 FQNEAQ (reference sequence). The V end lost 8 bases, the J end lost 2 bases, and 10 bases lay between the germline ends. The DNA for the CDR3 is TGTGCCAGCGCCTGGACAGCCTACAATGAGCAGTTCTTC. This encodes CASAWTAYNEQFF. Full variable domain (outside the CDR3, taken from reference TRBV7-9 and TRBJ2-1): DTGVSQNPRHKITKRGQNVTFRCDPISEHNRLYWYRQTLGQGPEFLTYFQNEAQLEKSRLLSDRFSAERPKGSFSTLEIQRTEQGDSAMYLCASAWTAYNEQFFGPGTRLTVL.

This chain's CDR3 is CSGSRDRNYGYTF. The CDR3 DNA sequence: TGCAGCGGTAGCCGGGACAGGAACTATGGCTACACCTTC. V gene TRBV29-1 combines with J gene TRBJ1-2, with 8 bases that match TRBD1. Germline CDR1 reads SQVTM; CDR2 reads ANQGSEA. V lost 7 bases, J lost 2 bases, and 6 bases stayed unmatched. This CDR3 region has 13 residues.

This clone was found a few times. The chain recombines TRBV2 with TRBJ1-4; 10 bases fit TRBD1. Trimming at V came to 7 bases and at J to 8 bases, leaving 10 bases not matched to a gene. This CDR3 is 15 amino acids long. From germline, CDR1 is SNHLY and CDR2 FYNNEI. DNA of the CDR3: TGTGCCAGCACGCCCGGAGGGACAGGGGAAGAAAAACTGTTTTTT. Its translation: CASTPGGTGEEKLFF.

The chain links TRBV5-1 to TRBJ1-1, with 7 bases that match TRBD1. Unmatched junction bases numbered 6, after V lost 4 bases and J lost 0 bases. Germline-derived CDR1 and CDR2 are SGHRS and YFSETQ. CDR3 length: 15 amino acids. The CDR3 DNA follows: TGCGCCAGCAGCCCGGGACAGCTTTTGAACACTGAAGCTTTCTTT. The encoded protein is CASSPGQLLNTEAFF.